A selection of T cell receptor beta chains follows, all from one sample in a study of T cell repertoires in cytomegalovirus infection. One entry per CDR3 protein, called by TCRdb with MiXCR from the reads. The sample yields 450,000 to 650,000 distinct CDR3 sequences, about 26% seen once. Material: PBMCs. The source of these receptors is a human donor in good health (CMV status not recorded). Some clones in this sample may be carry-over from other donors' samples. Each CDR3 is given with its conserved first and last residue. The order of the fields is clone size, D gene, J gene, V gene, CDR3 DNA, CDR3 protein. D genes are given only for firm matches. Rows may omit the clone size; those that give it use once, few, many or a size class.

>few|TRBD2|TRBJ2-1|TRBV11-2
TGTGCCAGCAGCCCGCCGGGACTAGCGGTTTACAATGAGCAGTTCTTC
CASSPPGLAVYNEQFF
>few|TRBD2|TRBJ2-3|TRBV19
TGTGCCAGTAGTATAGGTCCGGGAGGGCCCTATACGCAGTATTTT
CASSIGPGGPYTQYF
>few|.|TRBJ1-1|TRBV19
TGTGCCAGTAGTACCTCGTTTGGCACTGAAGCTTTCTTT
CASSTSFGTEAFF
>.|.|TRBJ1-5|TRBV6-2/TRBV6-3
TGTGCCAGCAGTTACCAACTACTCAATCAGCCCCAGCATTTT
CASSYQLLNQPQHF
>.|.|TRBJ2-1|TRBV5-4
TGTGCCAGCAGCTTGGTTCGGGGGGCGATCGACAATGAGCAGTTCTTC
CASSLVRGAIDNEQFF
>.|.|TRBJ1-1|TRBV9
TGTGCCAGCGGAGACAACCTTCGGGACACTGAAGCTTTCTTT
CASGDNLRDTEAFF
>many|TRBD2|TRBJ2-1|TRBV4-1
TGCGCCAGCAGCCAAGGGACTAGCGGAGCACCCGGTCGAAATGAGCAGTTCTTC
CASSQGTSGAPGRNEQFF
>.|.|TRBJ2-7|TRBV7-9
TGTGCCATCCCCTCAAGGGGCTCGCCGGGGGAGCAGTACTTC
CAIPSRGSPGEQYF
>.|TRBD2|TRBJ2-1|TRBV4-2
TGTGCCAGCAGCCGAGTAAAGCGGGAGAGCTACAATGAGCAGTTCTTC
CASSRVKRESYNEQFF
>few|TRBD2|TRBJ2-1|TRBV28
TGTGCCAGCCACCTAGCTGCCGGGGGGAATGAGCAGTTCTTC
CASHLAAGGNEQFF
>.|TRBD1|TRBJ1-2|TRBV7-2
TGTGCCAGCAGACGGACAGGGCTAGAGGGGGGCTACACCTTC
CASRRTGLEGGYTF
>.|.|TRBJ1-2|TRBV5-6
TGTGCCAGCAGCTTGGATCAGGGGCGTGGCTATGGCTACACCTTC
CASSLDQGRGYGYTF
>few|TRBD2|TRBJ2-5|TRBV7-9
TGTGCCAGCAGCCCTAGTGGCGCGGGAGCTTATACGGAGACCCAGTACTTC
CASSPSGAGAYTETQYF
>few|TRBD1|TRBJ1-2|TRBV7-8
TGTGCCAGCAGCTTAAGGACAGGGGCTCGTGGCTACACCTTC
CASSLRTGARGYTF
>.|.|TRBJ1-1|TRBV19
TGTGCCAGTAGTTCGGTGACAGGAGAGAACACTGAAGCTTTCTTT
CASSSVTGENTEAFF
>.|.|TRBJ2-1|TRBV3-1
TGTGCCAGCAGCCTATCGACCCTACTCCCTTTTAATGAGCAGTTCTTC
CASSLSTLLPFNEQFF
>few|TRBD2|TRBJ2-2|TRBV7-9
TGTGCCAGCATAATAAGGAGCGGGGTGAACACCGGGGAGCTGTTTTTT
CASIIRSGVNTGELFF
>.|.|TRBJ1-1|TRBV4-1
TGCGCCAGCAGCCAAGTATACGGCAGCTTGAACACTGAAGCTTTCTTT
CASSQVYGSLNTEAFF
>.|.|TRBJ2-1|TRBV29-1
TGCAGCGTTAAAGGGGGGCCACTAATTTTAAATGAGCAGTTCTTC
CSVKGGPLILNEQFF
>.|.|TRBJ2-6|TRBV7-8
TGTGCCAGCAGCTTAGTCAGAATGGGGGCCAACGTCCTGACTTTC
CASSLVRMGANVLTF
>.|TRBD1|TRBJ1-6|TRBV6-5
TGTGCCAGCAGTTACTCGATGATGGACAGGCTTACGAATAATTCACCCCTCCACTTT
CASSYSMMDRLTNNSPLHF
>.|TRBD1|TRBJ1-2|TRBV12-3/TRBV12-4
TGTGCCAGCACCCCGGGACAGGGGGGCTATGGCTACACCTTC
CASTPGQGGYGYTF
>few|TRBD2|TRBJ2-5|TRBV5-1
TGCGCCAGCAGCCCAGGACTAGTATCTGAGACCCAGTACTTC
CASSPGLVSETQYF
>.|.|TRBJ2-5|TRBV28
TGTGCCAGCAGTCTAGTGGGGGCAAAGACCCAGTACTTC
CASSLVGAKTQYF
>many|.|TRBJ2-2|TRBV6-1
TGTGCCACTGTCCCTAGCAGACTGGCGAACACCGGGGAGCTGTTTTTT
CATVPSRLANTGELFF
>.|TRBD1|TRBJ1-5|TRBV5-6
TGTGCCAGCAGCAACCGACAGGGGGTTAGCAATCAGCCCCAGCATTTT
CASSNRQGVSNQPQHF
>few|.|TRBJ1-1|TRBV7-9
TGTGCCAGCAGCTTAGGGTCCGGGGCTGACACTGAAGCTTTCTTT
CASSLGSGADTEAFF
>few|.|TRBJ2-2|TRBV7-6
TGTGCCAGCAGTCGAAGGGGTGGTGGGAAGAACACCGGGGAGCTGTTTTTT
CASSRRGGGKNTGELFF
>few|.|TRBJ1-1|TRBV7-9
TGTGCCAGCAGCTTATTGGGCAGGTTGAACACTGAAGCTTTCTTT
CASSLLGRLNTEAFF
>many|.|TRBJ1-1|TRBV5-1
TGTGCCAGCAGCTTACTCTCGAACACTGAAGCTTTCTTT
CASSLLSNTEAFF
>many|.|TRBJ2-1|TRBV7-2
TGTGCCAGCAGCCCACCCGGGGGGCGGGCCTACAATGAGCAGTTCTTC
CASSPPGGRAYNEQFF
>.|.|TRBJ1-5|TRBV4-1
TGCGCCAGCAGCCAAGAGATAGCGAGGGTTGAGCCCCAGCATTTT
CASSQEIARVEPQHF
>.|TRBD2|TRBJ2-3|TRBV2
TGTGCCAGCATGAGAGCGGGATTGGGAGATACGCAGTATTTT
CASMRAGLGDTQYF
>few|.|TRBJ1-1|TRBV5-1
TGCGCCAGCAGCACGTTCGGCGGTGCCACTGAAGCTTTCTTT
CASSTFGGATEAFF
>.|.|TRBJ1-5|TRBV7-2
TGTGCCAGCAGCTTAGGGTCTTGGGGTTCCAATCAGCCCCAGCATTTT
CASSLGSWGSNQPQHF